A selection of T cell receptor beta chains follows, all from one sample in a study of blood T cell repertoires in COVID-19. TCRdb's table, derived via immunoSEQ multiplex PCR, lists solely in-frame clones and lacks some. The sample carries some 200,000 clones, nearly 80% recorded once. The sequenced sample consisted of peripheral blood. All receptors derive from a woman in her 70s with acute or convalescent COVID-19. The CDR3 runs from the conserved cysteine through the conserved F or W. A D gene is named only where the DNA matches it firmly. Rows may omit the clone size; those that give it use once, few, many or a size class.

clone_size: -
v_call: TRBV4-1
j_call: TRBJ2-2
cdr3_length: 16
d_call: -
cdr3_nt: TGCGCCAGCAGGAGCTTGAGGGGGGGGAACACCGGGGAGCTGTTTTTT
cdr3_aa: CASRSLRGGNTGELFF

clone_size: -
v_call: TRBV20-1
j_call: TRBJ1-2
cdr3_length: 11
d_call: -
cdr3_nt: TGCAGTGCTAGCCCGAACTATGGCTACACCTTC
cdr3_aa: CSASPNYGYTF

clone_size: -
v_call: TRBV2
j_call: TRBJ2-2
cdr3_length: 14
d_call: TRBD2
cdr3_nt: TGTGCCAGCAGTGTTATAGCGGGATTCGGGGAGCTGTTTTTT
cdr3_aa: CASSVIAGFGELFF

clone_size: -
v_call: TRBV5-6
j_call: TRBJ2-5
cdr3_length: 13
d_call: TRBD2
cdr3_nt: TGTGCCAGCAGGCGGACTAGCCGAGCGACCCAGTACTTC
cdr3_aa: CASRRTSRATQYF

clone_size: -
v_call: TRBV18
j_call: TRBJ1-5
cdr3_length: 13
d_call: -
cdr3_nt: TGTGCCAGCTCCCTGCAACAGGTACAGCCCCAGCATTTT
cdr3_aa: CASSLQQVQPQHF

clone_size: once
v_call: TRBV27
j_call: TRBJ2-7
cdr3_length: 18
d_call: TRBD2
cdr3_nt: TGTGCCAGCAGTTTTAAGGCCTATTCCGGGACTAGATTCTACGAGCAGTACTTC
cdr3_aa: CASSFKAYSGTRFYEQYF

clone_size: many
v_call: TRBV27
j_call: TRBJ1-3
cdr3_length: 12
d_call: -
cdr3_nt: TGTGCCAACACTCCCGGGGGAAACACCATATATTTT
cdr3_aa: CANTPGGNTIYF

clone_size: -
v_call: TRBV19
j_call: TRBJ2-1
cdr3_length: 15
d_call: TRBD2
cdr3_nt: TGTGCCAGTAGTAGCGGAGGACTAGTTGTCAATGAGCAGTTCTTC
cdr3_aa: CASSSGGLVVNEQFF

clone_size: -
v_call: TRBV2
j_call: TRBJ2-2
cdr3_length: 15
d_call: TRBD2
cdr3_nt: TGTGCCAGCAGTAGACTAGCGGCGCAAACCGGGGAGCTGTTTTTT
cdr3_aa: CASSRLAAQTGELFF

clone_size: once
v_call: TRBV9
j_call: TRBJ2-1
cdr3_length: 15
d_call: -
cdr3_nt: TGTGCCAGCAGCGTAGGAAGAACCTCACGGGGTGAGCAGTTCTTC
cdr3_aa: CASSVGRTSRGEQFF

clone_size: -
v_call: TRBV7-9
j_call: TRBJ2-1
cdr3_length: 18
d_call: TRBD2
cdr3_nt: TGTGCCAGCAGCTTAGCTTCTGTAGCGGGGGTCTCCTACAATGAGCAGTTCTTC
cdr3_aa: CASSLASVAGVSYNEQFF

clone_size: -
v_call: TRBV7-2
j_call: TRBJ2-3
cdr3_length: 16
d_call: TRBD2
cdr3_nt: TGTGCCAGCAGCCTAGCGGGAGGGCCCCGGACAGATACGCAGTATTTT
cdr3_aa: CASSLAGGPRTDTQYF

clone_size: -
v_call: TRBV19
j_call: TRBJ1-5
cdr3_length: 16
d_call: -
cdr3_nt: TGTGCCAGTAGTATAGAACCGGACACAATTCTTCAGCCCCAGCATTTT
cdr3_aa: CASSIEPDTILQPQHF